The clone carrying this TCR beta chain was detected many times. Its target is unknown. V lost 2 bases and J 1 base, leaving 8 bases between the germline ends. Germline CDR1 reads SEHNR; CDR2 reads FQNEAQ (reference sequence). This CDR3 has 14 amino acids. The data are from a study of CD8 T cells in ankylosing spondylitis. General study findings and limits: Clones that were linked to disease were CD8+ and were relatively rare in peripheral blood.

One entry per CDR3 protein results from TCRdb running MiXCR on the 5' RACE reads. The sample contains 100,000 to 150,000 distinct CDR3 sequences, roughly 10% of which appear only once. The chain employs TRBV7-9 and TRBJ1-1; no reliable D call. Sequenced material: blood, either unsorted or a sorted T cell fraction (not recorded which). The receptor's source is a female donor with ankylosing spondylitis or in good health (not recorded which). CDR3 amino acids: CASSLTGQNTEAFF. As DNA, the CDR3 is TGTGCCAGCAGCTTAACGGGCCAGAACACTGAAGCTTTCTTT.